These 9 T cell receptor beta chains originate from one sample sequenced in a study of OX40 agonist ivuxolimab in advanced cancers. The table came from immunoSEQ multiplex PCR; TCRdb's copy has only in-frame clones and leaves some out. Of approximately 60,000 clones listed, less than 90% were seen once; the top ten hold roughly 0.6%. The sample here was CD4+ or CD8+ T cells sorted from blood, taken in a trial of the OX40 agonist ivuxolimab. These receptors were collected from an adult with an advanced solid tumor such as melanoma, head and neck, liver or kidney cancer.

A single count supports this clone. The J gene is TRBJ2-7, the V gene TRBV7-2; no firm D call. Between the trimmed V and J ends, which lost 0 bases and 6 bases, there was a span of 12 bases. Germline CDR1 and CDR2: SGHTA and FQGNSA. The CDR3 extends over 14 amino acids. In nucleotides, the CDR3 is TGTGCCAGCAGCTTAGCGGTTATGGGTGCCGAGCAGTACTTC. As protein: CASSLAVMGAEQYF.

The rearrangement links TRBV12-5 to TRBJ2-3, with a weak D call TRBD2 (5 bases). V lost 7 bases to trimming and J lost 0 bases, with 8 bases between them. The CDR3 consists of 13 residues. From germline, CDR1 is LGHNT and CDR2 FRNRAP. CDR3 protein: CASVPGSTDTQYF. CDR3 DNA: TGTGCTAGTGTGCCGGGGAGCACAGATACGCAGTATTTT.

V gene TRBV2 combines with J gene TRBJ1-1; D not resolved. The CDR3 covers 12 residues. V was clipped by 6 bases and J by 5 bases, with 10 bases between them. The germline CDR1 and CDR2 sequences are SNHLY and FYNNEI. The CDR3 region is CASSLQRTEAFF. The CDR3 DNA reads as TGTGCCAGCAGCCTACAGCGGACTGAAGCTTTCTTT.

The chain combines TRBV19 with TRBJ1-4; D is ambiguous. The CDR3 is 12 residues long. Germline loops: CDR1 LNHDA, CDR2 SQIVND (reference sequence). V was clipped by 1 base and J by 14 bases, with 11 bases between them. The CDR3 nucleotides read TGTGCCAGTAGTATAGGAGAGGGAAACCTGTTTTTT. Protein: CASSIGEGNLFF.

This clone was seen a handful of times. The CDR3 region is CASSKENSPLHF. Written as DNA, the CDR3 is TGTGCCAGCTCAAAGGAGAATTCACCCCTCCACTTT. The chain couples TRBV9 to TRBJ1-6; no firm D call. The germline V gene has CDR1 SGDLS and CDR2 YYNGEE. V gave up 7 bases and J gave up 7 bases, with 9 bases separating them. The CDR3 has 12 amino acids.

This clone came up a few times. Here the CDR3 reads CAWKRKAGGNTDTQYF. CDR3 in DNA: TGTGCCTGGAAAAGGAAGGCGGGGGGAAACACAGATACGCAGTATTTT. V usage is TRBV30 and J usage is TRBJ2-3; the match to TRBD2 covers 8 bases. The CDR3 is 16 amino acids. Germline CDR1 is GTSNPN and CDR2 is SVGIG (reference sequence). The junction had 11 bases not matched to a gene; V was cut back by 4 bases and J by 2 bases.

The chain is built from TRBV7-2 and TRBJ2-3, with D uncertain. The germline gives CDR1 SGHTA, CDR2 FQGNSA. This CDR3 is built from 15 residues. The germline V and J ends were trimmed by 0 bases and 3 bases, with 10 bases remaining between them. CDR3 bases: TGTGCCAGCAGCTTAGCGTTGCGGATGACAGATACGCAGTATTTT. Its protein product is CASSLALRMTDTQYF.

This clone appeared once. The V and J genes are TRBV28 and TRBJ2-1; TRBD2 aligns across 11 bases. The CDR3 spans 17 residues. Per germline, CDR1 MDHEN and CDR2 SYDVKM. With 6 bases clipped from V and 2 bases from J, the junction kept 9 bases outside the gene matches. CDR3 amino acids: CASSPIGTSGAYNEQFF. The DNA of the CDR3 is TGTGCCAGCAGCCCGATCGGGACTAGCGGAGCCTACAATGAGCAGTTCTTC. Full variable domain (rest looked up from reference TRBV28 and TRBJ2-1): DVKVTQSSRYLVKRTGEKVFLECVQDMDHENMFWYRQDPGLGLRLIYFSYDVKMKEKGDIPEGYSVSREKKERFSLILESASTNQTSMYLCASSPIGTSGAYNEQFFGPGTRLTVL.

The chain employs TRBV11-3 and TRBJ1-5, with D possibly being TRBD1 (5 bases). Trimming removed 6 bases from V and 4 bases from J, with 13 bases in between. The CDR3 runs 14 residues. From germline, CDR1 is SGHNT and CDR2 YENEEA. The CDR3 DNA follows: TGTGCCAGCAGGGCAGGGAGGGCAAATCAGCCCCAGCATTTT. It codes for CASRAGRANQPQHF.